This T cell receptor beta chain came from a study of CD8+ T cells in alopecia areata. The overall study: Tofacitinib was taken orally by treated patients, and the dose was 5 to 10 mg twice daily.

Whole-study results and caveats: Affected scalp, especially in alopecia totalis/universalis, had a higher clonality than normal scalp did.

CDR3 length: 14 residues. Germline V CDR1 and CDR2: SEHNR, FQNEAQ (reference sequence). Losses at the gene ends were 1 base for V and 4 bases for J; bases not matched to a gene: 4. RNA was extracted and reverse transcribed into cDNA as the sequencing template. Data came from immunoSEQ multiplex PCR; TCRdb stores just in-frame clones and leaves some out. This table has about 120,000 clones, about 50% appearing once. In its sample, this clone was seen a few times. Antigen unknown. The chain links TRBV7-9 to TRBJ2-7; 7 bases line up with TRBD1. The material was CD8+ T cells sorted from blood, obtained at week 0. The clonotype comes from a human donor with alopecia areata. The CDR3, as DNA: TGTGCCAGCAGCTTAGGCGACAGGGAGTACGAGCAGTACTTC. It codes for CASSLGDREYEQYF. Complete variable domain (other parts from reference TRBV7-9 and TRBJ2-7): DTGVSQNPRHKITKRGQNVTFRCDPISEHNRLYWYRQTLGQGPEFLTYFQNEAQLEKSRLLSDRFSAERPKGSFSTLEIQRTEQGDSAMYLCASSLGDREYEQYFGPGTRLTVT.